A selection of T cell receptor beta chains follows, all from one sample in a study of T cell responses to AZD1222 COVID-19 vaccine. Profiled with immunoSEQ multiplex PCR; TCRdb holds only in-frame clones, not every one. Among about 130,000 clones listed, approximately 90% were seen once. The source was peripheral blood, collected on day 0 of AZD1222 vaccination. The receptor set was obtained from an adult in good health. Both conserved end residues are part of each CDR3. A D gene is named only where the DNA matches it firmly. The size field is filled for only some rows; it gives once, few, many or a size class.

TGTGCCAGCAGTTACTCTGATACCGGGACTAGCGGGAGGGCCGGCCACAATGAGCAGTTCTTC,CASSYSDTGTSGRAGHNEQFF,TRBV6-2/TRBV6-3,TRBD2,TRBJ2-1,.
TGTGCCAGCAGTTACGGCAAGGGTTCGAACACCGGGGAGCTGTTTTTT,CASSYGKGSNTGELFF,TRBV6-5,.,TRBJ2-2,.
TGTGCCAGTAGTATCAGACAGTTATCGAGAGTAGCTTTCTTT,CASSIRQLSRVAFF,TRBV19,.,TRBJ1-1,.
TGTGCCAGTAGTATTCTAGGGTATAATCAGCCCCAGCATTTT,CASSILGYNQPQHF,TRBV19,.,TRBJ1-5,.
TGTGCCAGCAGCTTTAACGGGAGGGGCACCGGGGAGCTGTTTTTT,CASSFNGRGTGELFF,TRBV5-4,TRBD2,TRBJ2-2,once
TGTGCCAGCAGCGTCTCAGGGTCTGGAAACACCATATATTTT,CASSVSGSGNTIYF,TRBV9,.,TRBJ1-3,.
TGCGCCAGCAGCCAGGAGACAGGGGGCGTTGGAAAACTGTTTTTT,CASSQETGGVGKLFF,TRBV4-1,TRBD1,TRBJ1-4,.
TGTGCCAGCACTGAGTGGGGACTAAGCATGGAGACCCAGTACTTC,CASTEWGLSMETQYF,TRBV2,TRBD2,TRBJ2-5,.
TGTGCCAGCGGGGCACCCGCCGGGAGTCAGCCCCAGCATTTT,CASGAPAGSQPQHF,TRBV27,.,TRBJ1-5,.
TGTGCCACCAGTGCCAACCTAGCGGGATTCACCGGGGAGCTGTTTTTT,CATSANLAGFTGELFF,TRBV24-1,TRBD2,TRBJ2-2,.
TGTGCCAGTAGTTTCCCGACAGGGGGCCATGGCTACACCTTC,CASSFPTGGHGYTF,TRBV19,TRBD1,TRBJ1-2,.
TGTGCCACCAGTGAGGGAGGGGGCAATCAGCCCCAGCATTTT,CATSEGGGNQPQHF,TRBV24-1,.,TRBJ1-5,.
TGCGCCAGCAGCCCTGGCAGGGGTATGTTGACTGAAGCTTTCTTT,CASSPGRGMLTEAFF,TRBV4-3,.,TRBJ1-1,.
TGTGCCAGTAGTAGGGACAGGGTCAATGAGCAGTTCTTC,CASSRDRVNEQFF,TRBV19,TRBD1,TRBJ2-1,.
TGTGCCAGCTTACGGCGGACAGGGGATGGCTACACCTTC,CASLRRTGDGYTF,TRBV6-5,TRBD1,TRBJ1-2,.
TGTGCCAGCAGCTTAGTATCCTACGAGCAGTACTTC,CASSLVSYEQYF,TRBV11-1,.,TRBJ2-7,.
TGTGCCAGCAGCCCCGAACAGGGGCGGAGTAGGACTGAAGCTTTCTTT,CASSPEQGRSRTEAFF,TRBV3-1/TRBV3-2,TRBD1,TRBJ1-1,once
TGTGCCAGCAGCCGCGGACAGGAGAACACTGAAGCTTTCTTT,CASSRGQENTEAFF,TRBV5-4,TRBD1,TRBJ1-1,.
TGTGCCATCAGTGAGGGACCGAGGGCTTCCTACGAGCAGTACTTC,CAISEGPRASYEQYF,TRBV10-3,.,TRBJ2-7,.